The entry below gives a single T cell receptor (beta chain) sequence along with its context. Its antigen is still unknown. This sample is part of a study of multiple sclerosis patients with progressive multifocal leukoencephalopathy. Points from the study as a whole: Before and during natalizumab, the clones expanded at PML already existed. Less diverse TRB repertoires were suggested in most PML patients.

The assay was run at survey level. Sequenced by immunoSEQ multiplex PCR; TCRdb stores in-frame clones only, minus some. The sample gives some 28,000 clones, almost 90% of which show up once; approximately 1.4% is in the top ten. Germline assignment: CDR1 LNHDA and CDR2 SQIVND (reference sequence). This CDR3 has 12 amino acids. Trimming cost V 5 bases and J 7 bases, with 11 bases left between them. Time point meaning: approximately 12 months of natalizumab therapy. The sample consisted of PBMCs, taken from a patient treated with natalizumab. This sequence joins TRBV19 and TRBJ1-2; perhaps TRBD1 as D (5 bases). The receptor's source is a human donor with multiple sclerosis. CDR3 residues: CASSLTRGGYTF. The CDR3 coding sequence is TGTGCCAGTAGTCTGACAAGGGGTGGCTACACCTTC.